A selection of T cell receptor beta chains follows, all from one sample in a study of shared clonotypes between healthy human individuals. TCRdb's copy holds only in-frame clones and misses some; the assay was immunoSEQ multiplex PCR. The sample holds around 500,000 clones, 76% seen once. The sample was PBMCs. The receptors derive from a woman in her thirties or forties in good health. Some clones in this sample may be carry-over from other donors' samples. Both conserved end residues are part of each CDR3. The D gene is left open where the match is weak. Size is omitted from some rows. Given values are once, few, many or a class for expanded clones.

J	size	V	D	CDR3	DNA
TRBJ2-2	NA	TRBV29-1	TRBD2	CSVARGRAPGELFF	TGCAGCGTTGCTCGCGGGAGGGCCCCCGGGGAGCTGTTTTTT
TRBJ2-5	once	TRBV2	TRBD1	CASSSRTGLRETQYF	TGTGCCAGCAGTTCCCGGACAGGCCTAAGGGAGACCCAGTACTTC
TRBJ2-3	NA	TRBV19	NA	CASSILSGLITDTQYF	TGTGCCAGTAGTATTCTGTCGGGACTTATCACAGATACGCAGTATTTT
TRBJ2-1	NA	TRBV10-2	NA	CASEKGDWRYNEQFF	TGCGCCAGCGAGAAAGGGGACTGGAGGTACAATGAGCAGTTCTTC
TRBJ2-5	NA	TRBV2	NA	CASQEGETQYF	TGTGCCAGCCAGGAAGGGGAGACCCAGTACTTC
TRBJ2-3	NA	TRBV7-3	TRBD2	CASSPIRTSGRSTDTQYF	TGTGCCAGCAGCCCGATAAGGACTAGCGGGAGAAGCACAGATACGCAGTATTTT
TRBJ2-1	NA	TRBV5-1	TRBD1	CASSLRGQGDWSYNEQFF	TGCGCCAGCAGCTTGAGGGGACAGGGGGATTGGTCCTACAATGAGCAGTTCTTC
TRBJ1-1	NA	TRBV7-2	NA	CASRYRAGQEAFF	TGTGCCAGCAGGTATAGGGCAGGACAAGAAGCTTTCTTT
TRBJ2-7	NA	TRBV5-1	TRBD1	CASSLPGQGIYEQYF	TGCGCCAGCAGCTTACCGGGACAGGGGATCTACGAGCAGTACTTC
TRBJ1-5	NA	TRBV19	TRBD1	CASSPRTGVQPQHF	TGTGCCAGTAGTCCCCGGACAGGGGTTCAGCCCCAGCATTTT
TRBJ1-1	many	TRBV4-2	NA	CASSQVGSNTEAFF	TGTGCCAGCAGCCAAGTGGGCTCGAACACTGAAGCTTTCTTT
TRBJ2-1	NA	TRBV4-3	NA	CASSQGYRVSEQFF	TGCGCCAGCAGCCAGGGGTACAGGGTCAGTGAGCAGTTCTTC
TRBJ2-7	NA	TRBV5-1	NA	CASSLVGYEQYF	TGCGCCAGCAGCTTGGTGGGTTACGAGCAGTACTTC
TRBJ2-7	NA	TRBV6-5	NA	CASSYSSGSSYEQYF	TGTGCCAGCAGTTACTCTTCAGGGAGCTCCTACGAGCAGTACTTC
TRBJ1-2	NA	TRBV18	NA	CASSPLDTLPNYGYTF	TGTGCCAGCTCACCATTGGACACTCTCCCTAACTATGGCTACACCTTC
TRBJ2-7	NA	TRBV7-9	TRBD1	CASSLGPGTGQYF	TGTGCCAGCAGCTTAGGTCCCGGGACAGGGCAGTACTTC
TRBJ2-3	NA	TRBV2	NA	CASRSELGHHTQYF	TGTGCCAGCAGAAGCGAGTTGGGGCACCATACGCAGTATTTT
TRBJ2-7	once	TRBV7-3	TRBD1	CASSSDRGREQYF	TGTGCCAGCAGCTCAGACAGGGGGCGGGAGCAGTACTTC
TRBJ1-1	NA	TRBV4-1	TRBD1	CASSHPGTGVPDPFF	TGCGCCAGCAGCCACCCCGGGACAGGGGTTCCCGACCCTTTCTTT
TRBJ1-4	NA	TRBV7-6	NA	CASSLPVGRLFF	TGTGCCAGCAGCTTACCGGTGGGTCGACTGTTTTTT
TRBJ2-1	many	TRBV19	NA	CASSTQYNEQFF	TGTGCCAGTAGTACCCAGTACAATGAGCAGTTCTTC
TRBJ1-4	NA	TRBV5-1	TRBD1	CASRPPGQPNEKLFF	TGCGCCAGCAGGCCACCGGGACAGCCTAATGAAAAACTGTTTTTT
TRBJ2-4	NA	TRBV10-3	NA	CAVSESGLILAKNIQYF	TGTGCCGTCAGTGAGTCGGGATTAATCCTAGCCAAAAACATTCAGTACTTC
TRBJ1-1	few	TRBV6-6	NA	CASSLVGSTEAFF	TGTGCCAGCAGTCTAGTCGGGAGTACTGAAGCTTTCTTT
TRBJ2-4	many	TRBV4-1	TRBD2	CASSQRGLAALAKNIQYF	TGCGCCAGCAGCCAGAGGGGACTAGCGGCATTAGCCAAAAACATTCAGTACTTC